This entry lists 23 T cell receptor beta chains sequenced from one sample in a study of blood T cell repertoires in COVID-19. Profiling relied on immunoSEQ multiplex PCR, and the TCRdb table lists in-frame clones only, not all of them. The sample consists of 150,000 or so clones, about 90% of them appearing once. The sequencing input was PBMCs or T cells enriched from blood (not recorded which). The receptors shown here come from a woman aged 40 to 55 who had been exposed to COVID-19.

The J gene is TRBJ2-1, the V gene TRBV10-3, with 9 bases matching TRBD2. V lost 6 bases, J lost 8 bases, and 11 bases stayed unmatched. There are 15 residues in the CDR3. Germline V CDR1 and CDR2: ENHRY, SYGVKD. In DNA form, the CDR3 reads TGTGCCATCAGGGCCTCTAGCGGGATTATAGATGAGCAGTTCTTC. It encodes CAIRASSGIIDEQFF.

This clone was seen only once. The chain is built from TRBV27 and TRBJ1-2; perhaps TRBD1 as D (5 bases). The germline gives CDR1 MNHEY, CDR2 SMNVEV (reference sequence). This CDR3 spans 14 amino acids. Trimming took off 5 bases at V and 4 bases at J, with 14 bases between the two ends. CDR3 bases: TGTGCCAGCAGTGCTTTTGGGGGAGGCTATGGCTACACCTTC. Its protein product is CASSAFGGGYGYTF.

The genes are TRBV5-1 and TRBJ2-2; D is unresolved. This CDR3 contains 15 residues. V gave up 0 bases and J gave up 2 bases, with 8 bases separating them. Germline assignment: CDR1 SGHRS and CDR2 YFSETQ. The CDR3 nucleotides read TGCGCCAGCAGCTTGGGGGCAGGAAACACCGGGGAGCTGTTTTTT. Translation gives CASSLGAGNTGELFF.

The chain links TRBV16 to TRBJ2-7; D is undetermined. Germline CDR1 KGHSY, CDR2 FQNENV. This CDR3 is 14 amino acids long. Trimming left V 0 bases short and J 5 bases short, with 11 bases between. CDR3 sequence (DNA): TGTGCCAGCAGCCAATCGTGGAGAAACCACGAGCAGTACTTC. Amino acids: CASSQSWRNHEQYF.

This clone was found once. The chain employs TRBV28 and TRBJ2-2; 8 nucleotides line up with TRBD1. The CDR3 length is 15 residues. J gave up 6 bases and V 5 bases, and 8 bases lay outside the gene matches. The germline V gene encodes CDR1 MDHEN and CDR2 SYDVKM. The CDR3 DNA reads TGTGCCAGCAGTGGACAGGGACTTTTCTCCGGGGAGCTGTTTTTT. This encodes CASSGQGLFSGELFF.

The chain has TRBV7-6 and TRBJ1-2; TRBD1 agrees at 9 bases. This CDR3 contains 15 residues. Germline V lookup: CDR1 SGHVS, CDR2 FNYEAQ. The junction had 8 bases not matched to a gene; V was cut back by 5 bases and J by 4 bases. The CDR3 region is CASSLGQGGFYGYTF. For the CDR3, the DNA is TGTGCCAGCAGCCTGGGACAGGGCGGGTTCTATGGCTACACCTTC. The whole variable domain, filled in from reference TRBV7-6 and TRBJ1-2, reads GAGVSQSPRYKVTKRGQDVALRCDPISGHVSLYWYRQALGQGPEFLTYFNYEAQQDKSGLPNDRFSAERPEGSISTLTIQRTEQRDSAMYRCASSLGQGGFYGYTFGSGTRLTVV.

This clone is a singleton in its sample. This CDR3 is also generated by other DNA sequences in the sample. CDR3 amino acids: CASSLGQGLSPLHF. The CDR3 nucleotides are TGCGCCAGCAGCTTGGGGCAGGGGTTGTCACCCCTCCACTTT. J is TRBJ1-6 and V is TRBV5-1, with D perhaps TRBD1 (6 bases). The CDR3 is 14 amino acids. The V and J ends lost 0 bases and 10 bases respectively, with 11 bases between them. Germline lookup yields CDR1 SGHRS and CDR2 YFSETQ.

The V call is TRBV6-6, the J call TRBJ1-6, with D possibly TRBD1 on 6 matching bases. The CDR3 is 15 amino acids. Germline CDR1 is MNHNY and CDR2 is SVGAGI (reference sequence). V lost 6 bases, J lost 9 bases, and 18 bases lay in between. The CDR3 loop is CASRDSGPTGSPLHF. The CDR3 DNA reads TGTGCCAGCAGAGACTCGGGCCCGACAGGTTCACCCCTCCACTTT.

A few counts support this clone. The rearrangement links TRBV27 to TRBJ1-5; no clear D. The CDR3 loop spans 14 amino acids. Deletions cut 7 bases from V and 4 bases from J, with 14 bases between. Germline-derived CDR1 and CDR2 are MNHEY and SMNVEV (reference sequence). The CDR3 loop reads CASNRDGGNQPQHF. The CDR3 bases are TGTGCCAGCAACAGAGACGGCGGGAATCAGCCCCAGCATTTT.

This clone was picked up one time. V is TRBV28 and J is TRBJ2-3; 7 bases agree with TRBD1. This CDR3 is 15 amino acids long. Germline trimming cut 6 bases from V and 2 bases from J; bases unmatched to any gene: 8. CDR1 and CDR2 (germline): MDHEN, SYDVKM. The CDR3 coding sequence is TGTGCCAGCAGCCTGACAGGGAATCCCACAGATACGCAGTATTTT. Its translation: CASSLTGNPTDTQYF.

The DNA for the CDR3 is TGTGCCAGCAGCTTAGGGACAGGGGTGACGGGACTGGGCTACGAGCAGTACTTC. Translation gives CASSLGTGVTGLGYEQYF. V is TRBV7-2 and J is TRBJ2-7, with TRBD1 matching 9 bases. V lost 1 base, J lost 3 bases, and 13 bases stayed unmatched. CDR1 is SGHTA, CDR2 FQGNSA, per germline. This CDR3 has 18 amino acids.

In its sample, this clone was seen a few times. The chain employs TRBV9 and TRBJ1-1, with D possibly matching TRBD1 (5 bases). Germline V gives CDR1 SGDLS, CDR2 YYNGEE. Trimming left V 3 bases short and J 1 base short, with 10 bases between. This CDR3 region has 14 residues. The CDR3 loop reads CASSAGHQNTEAFF. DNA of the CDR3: TGTGCCAGCAGCGCCGGACACCAGAACACTGAAGCTTTCTTT.

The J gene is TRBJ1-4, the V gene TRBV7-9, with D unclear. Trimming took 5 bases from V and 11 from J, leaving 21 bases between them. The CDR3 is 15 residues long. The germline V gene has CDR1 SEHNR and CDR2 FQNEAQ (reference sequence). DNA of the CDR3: TGTGCCAGCAGCCTGGTGGACGGGGAAATGAGGAAACTGTTTTTT. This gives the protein CASSLVDGEMRKLFF.

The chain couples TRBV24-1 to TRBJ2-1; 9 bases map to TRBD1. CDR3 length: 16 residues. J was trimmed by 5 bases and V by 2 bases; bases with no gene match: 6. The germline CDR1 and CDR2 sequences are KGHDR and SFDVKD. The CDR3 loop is CATSDSGQGQHNEQFF. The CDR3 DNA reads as TGTGCCACCAGTGATTCCGGACAGGGGCAACACAATGAGCAGTTCTTC.

CDR3 residues: CASSYRDTGELFF. CDR3 nucleotides: TGTGCCAGCAGTTACAGAGACACCGGGGAGCTGTTTTTT. The V call is TRBV6-2 or TRBV6-3, the J call TRBJ2-2; no clear D gene. The V end lost 2 bases, the J end lost 3 bases, and 4 bases lay between the germline ends. The length of the CDR3 is 13 residues. Germline loops: CDR1 MNHEY, CDR2 SVGEGT.

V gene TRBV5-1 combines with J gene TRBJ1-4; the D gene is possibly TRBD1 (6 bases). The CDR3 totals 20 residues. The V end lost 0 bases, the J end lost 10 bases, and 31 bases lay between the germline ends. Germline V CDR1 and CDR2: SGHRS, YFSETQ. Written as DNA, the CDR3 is TGCGCCAGCAGCTTGGGGCGTTTGGGGTACAGACAGGTAGGAGGTGGAAAACTGTTTTTT. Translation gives CASSLGRLGYRQVGGGKLFF.

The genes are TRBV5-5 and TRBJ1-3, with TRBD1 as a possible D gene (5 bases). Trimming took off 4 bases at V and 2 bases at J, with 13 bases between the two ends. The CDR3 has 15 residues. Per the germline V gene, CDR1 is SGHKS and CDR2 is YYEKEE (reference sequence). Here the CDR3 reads CASSPRGGAGNTIYF. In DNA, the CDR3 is TGTGCCAGCAGCCCCCGGGGGGGGGCTGGAAACACCATATATTTT.

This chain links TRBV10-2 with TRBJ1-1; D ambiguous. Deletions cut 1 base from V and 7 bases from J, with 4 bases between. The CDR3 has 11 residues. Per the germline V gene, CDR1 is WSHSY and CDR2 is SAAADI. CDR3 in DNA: TGCGCCAGCAGTGAGTGGAGTGAAGCTTTCTTT. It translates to CASSEWSEAFF.

The CDR3 protein is CASSVTGSTDTQYF. The CDR3 DNA sequence: TGTGCCAGCAGCGTTACCGGGAGCACAGATACGCAGTATTTT. V and J are TRBV5-5 and TRBJ2-3, with D uncertain. Per germline, CDR1 SGHKS and CDR2 YYEKEE (reference sequence). Trimming removed 4 bases at V and 0 bases at J, with 9 bases between. The CDR3 totals 14 residues.

The CDR3 loop reads CASSLTGAANTEAFF. The CDR3 DNA reads TGTGCCAGCAGCTTGACAGGGGCGGCGAACACTGAAGCTTTCTTT. V and J are TRBV7-2 and TRBJ1-1; 8 bases match TRBD1. The CDR3 runs to 15 residues. Trimming cost V 3 bases and J 1 base; bases outside gene matches: 4. Germline V gene data show CDR1 as SGHTA and CDR2 as FQGNSA.

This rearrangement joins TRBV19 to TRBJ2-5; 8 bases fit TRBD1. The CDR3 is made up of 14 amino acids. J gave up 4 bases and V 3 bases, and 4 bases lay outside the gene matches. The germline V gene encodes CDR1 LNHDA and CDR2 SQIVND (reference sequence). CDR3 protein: CASSIDRGLETQYF. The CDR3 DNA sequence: TGTGCCAGTAGTATTGACAGGGGATTAGAGACCCAGTACTTC. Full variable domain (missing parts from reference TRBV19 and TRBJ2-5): DGGITQSPKYLFRKEGQNVTLSCEQNLNHDAMYWYRQDPGQGLRLIYYSQIVNDFQKGDIAEGYSVSREKKESFPLTVTSAQKNPTAFYLCASSIDRGLETQYFGPGTRLLVL.

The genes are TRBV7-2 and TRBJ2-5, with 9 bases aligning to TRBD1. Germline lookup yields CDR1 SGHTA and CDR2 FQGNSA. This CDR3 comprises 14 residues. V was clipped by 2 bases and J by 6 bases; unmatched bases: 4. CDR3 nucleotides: TGTGCCAGCAGCTTACGGACAGGGGAACAGACCCAGTACTTC. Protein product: CASSLRTGEQTQYF.

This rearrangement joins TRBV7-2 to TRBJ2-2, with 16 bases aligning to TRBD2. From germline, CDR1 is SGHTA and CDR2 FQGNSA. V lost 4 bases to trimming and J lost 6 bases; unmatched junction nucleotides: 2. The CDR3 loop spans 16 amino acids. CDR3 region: CASSSGLAGGPGELFF. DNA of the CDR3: TGTGCCAGCAGCTCGGGACTAGCGGGAGGGCCCGGGGAGCTGTTTTTT.